This entry concerns a single TCR beta chain. Its antigen is unidentified. The authors ran a second PCR of 7 to 11 cycles using a sample-barcoded 5' primer and a J-beta primer mix. CDR3-containing paired-end reads numbering at least 2.5 million came from each sample. TCRdb called the 5' RACE reads again in MiXCR, with one record for every CDR3 protein. The profile shows some 710,000 distinct CDR3 sequences, roughly 20% of them singletons. The sample comes from a study of blood T cells in healthy people across ages. Turning to the study itself: About one barcoded TCR beta cDNA was captured per two T cells. Study-wide results and caveats: Higher diversity, along with more naive CD4+ cells, distinguished long-lived donors from aged donors.

From germline, CDR1 is MNHEY and CDR2 SVGAGI. This CDR3 is built from 15 residues. This sequence joins TRBV6-5 and TRBJ2-5, with 7 bases that match TRBD1. The J call is doubtful: the DNA matches TRBJ2-7 better. The sequence came from a man between 65 and 80 years old in good health. Sequenced material: blood. The CDR3 region has the DNA TGTGCCAGCAGTTCACCGGGACAGTCGGCCTACGAGCAGTACTTC. It is translated as CASSSPGQSAYEQYF.